This T cell receptor beta chain was documented in a study of cytomegalovirus exposure and HLA in healthy donors. Study-wide background: Per a later analysis, the roughly 640 first-cohort and under 150 validation repertoires shared one platform.

In germline, CDR1 is MGHRA, CDR2 YSYEKL. CDR3 length equals 16 residues. Trimming stripped 3 bases from V and 10 bases from J, with 24 bases between. Assay: immunoSEQ multiplex PCR; the TCRdb copy retains only in-frame clones and omits some. The sample holds fewer than 400,000 clones, 70% to 90% seen once. The sequenced sample consisted of PBMCs. The clonotype comes from a man younger than 45 in good health and CMV-seronegative. The chain carries TRBV4-1 and TRBJ1-1, with a tentative D call TRBD1 (6 bases). CDR3 DNA sequence: TGCGCCAGCAGCCAGGCCGCTGCTGGGGGGGGCTTCCGAGCTTTCTTT. As protein: CASSQAAAGGGFRAFF.